A selection of T cell receptor beta chains follows, all from one sample in a study of T cells after yellow fever vaccination. TCRdb redid the calling of the 5' RACE reads with MiXCR, one entry per CDR3 protein. The data show 320,000 or so distinct CDR3 sequences, about 7.8% seen once. Sequences were derived from PBMCs, sampled about 49 days after the first yellow fever vaccination. Every receptor here comes from a man aged 18-30 years who received the YFV17D yellow fever vaccine. The CDR3 runs from the conserved cysteine through the conserved F or W. D genes are given only for firm matches. Clone size is shown for a subset of rows, as once, few, many or a class of expanded clone.

length: 12
size: few
D: .
J: TRBJ2-3
V: TRBV5-1
DNA: TGCGCCAGCAGCTTGATGGAAGATACGCAGTATTTT
CDR3: CASSLMEDTQYF

length: 19
size: many
D: .
J: TRBJ1-3
V: TRBV11-2
DNA: TGTGCCAGCAGCTTAGATCCCCTCGGACGTCGAAGCTCTGGAAACACCATATATTTT
CDR3: CASSLDPLGRRSSGNTIYF

length: 15
size: many
D: .
J: TRBJ1-5
V: TRBV28
DNA: TGTGCCAGCAGTTTTGGGGGGGCTGGCAATCAGCCCCAGCATTTT
CDR3: CASSFGGAGNQPQHF

length: 16
size: .
D: .
J: TRBJ2-3
V: TRBV7-6
DNA: TGTGCCAGCAGCTCAATCAGGGCGCGAGACGGGGTTACGCAGTATTTT
CDR3: CASSSIRARDGVTQYF

length: 13
size: .
D: TRBD1
J: TRBJ1-2
V: TRBV27
DNA: TGTGCCAGCAGTCCCTGGACAGGGCATGGCTACACCTTC
CDR3: CASSPWTGHGYTF

length: 16
size: .
D: .
J: TRBJ2-5
V: TRBV21-1
DNA: TGTGCCAGCAGCAAAGCGCAAATAGGGCAGAAAGAGACCCAGTACTTC
CDR3: CASSKAQIGQKETQYF

length: 15
size: many
D: TRBD2
J: TRBJ2-3
V: TRBV7-2
DNA: TGTGCCAGCAGCTTGGGACTAGCGGGGGGTAATACGCAGTATTTT
CDR3: CASSLGLAGGNTQYF

length: 17
size: .
D: .
J: TRBJ1-6
V: TRBV4-3
DNA: TGCGCCAGCAGCCAAGATGGACGTGCCCAAAATAATTCACCCCTCCACTTT
CDR3: CASSQDGRAQNNSPLHF

length: 11
size: few
D: .
J: TRBJ2-5
V: TRBV20-1
DNA: TGCAGTGCTAGACAGCAAGAGACCCAGTACTTC
CDR3: CSARQQETQYF

length: 15
size: few
D: .
J: TRBJ1-2
V: TRBV4-1
DNA: TGCGCCAGCAGCCAGGAGGCAACGGTTAACTATGGCTACACCTTC
CDR3: CASSQEATVNYGYTF

length: 13
size: few
D: .
J: TRBJ1-1
V: TRBV19
DNA: TGTGCCAGTAGTGAACAGGGCTACACTGAAGCTTTCTTT
CDR3: CASSEQGYTEAFF

length: 14
size: .
D: TRBD1
J: TRBJ2-2
V: TRBV12-3/TRBV12-4
DNA: TGTGCCAGCAGTTCGGACAGGGATTCCGGGGAGCTGTTTTTT
CDR3: CASSSDRDSGELFF

length: 15
size: .
D: .
J: TRBJ2-1
V: TRBV6-5
DNA: TGTGCCAGCAGTTTCAAGGGGGGGCGAAATAATGAGCAGTTCTTC
CDR3: CASSFKGGRNNEQFF

length: 14
size: few
D: TRBD1
J: TRBJ2-5
V: TRBV12-3/TRBV12-4
DNA: TGTGCCAGCGGAAACAGGGGTCCCCAAGAGACCCAGTACTTC
CDR3: CASGNRGPQETQYF

length: 14
size: .
D: .
J: TRBJ2-2
V: TRBV4-3
DNA: TGCGCCAGCAGGTTGACGAAAAACACCGGGGAGCTGTTTTTT
CDR3: CASRLTKNTGELFF

length: 17
size: few
D: TRBD2
J: TRBJ2-3
V: TRBV5-5
DNA: TGTGCCAGCAGCCCCCAAGGACTAGCGGGGGGCCCCGATACGCAGTATTTT
CDR3: CASSPQGLAGGPDTQYF

length: 16
size: few
D: TRBD1
J: TRBJ2-2
V: TRBV4-3
DNA: TGCGCCAGCAGTCCGCACAGGGGGTCGAACACCGGGGAGCTGTTTTTT
CDR3: CASSPHRGSNTGELFF

length: 16
size: few
D: .
J: TRBJ2-5
V: TRBV4-2
DNA: TGTGCCAGCAGCCCCTCAGGGGGGGGTGGTTCTGAGACCCAGTACTTC
CDR3: CASSPSGGGGSETQYF

length: 14
size: .
D: .
J: TRBJ1-6
V: TRBV6-1
DNA: TGTGCCAGCAGTGAAGAAGGCTATTATTCACCCCTCCACTTT
CDR3: CASSEEGYYSPLHF

length: 13
size: many
D: TRBD2
J: TRBJ2-3
V: TRBV7-8
DNA: TGTGCCAGCACTAGCGGGGCCCAAGATACGCAGTATTTT
CDR3: CASTSGAQDTQYF

length: 15
size: few
D: .
J: TRBJ2-3
V: TRBV20-1
DNA: TGCAGTGCTAGAGAAGCTCTTCTGAACACAGATACGCAGTATTTT
CDR3: CSAREALLNTDTQYF

length: 15
size: few
D: TRBD2
J: TRBJ2-3
V: TRBV12-3/TRBV12-4
DNA: TGTGCCAGCAGCCTTAGCGGGGGGGCTTTCTTTACGCAGTATTTT
CDR3: CASSLSGGAFFTQYF

length: 15
size: few
D: TRBD2
J: TRBJ2-3
V: TRBV20-1
DNA: TGCAGTGCTAGCCTTTGGCGGGGGTTGACAGATACGCAGTATTTT
CDR3: CSASLWRGLTDTQYF

length: 14
size: .
D: .
J: TRBJ1-1
V: TRBV18
DNA: TGTGCCAGCTCACCGGTTAGGGGTAGAACTGAAGCTTTCTTT
CDR3: CASSPVRGRTEAFF